Following are 20 T cell receptor beta chains from one sample sequenced in a study of human T cells and chemical hapten exposure. TCRdb reanalysed the RACE reads using MiXCR and keeps one entry per CDR3 protein. The sample yields approximately 45,000 distinct CDR3 sequences, around 4% seen once. Time point in this sample: healthy volunteer bleed at 2 weeks. The starting material, unfractionated whole blood, was used for total RNA extraction. Sequenced material: whole blood. These receptors were taken from a female donor in good health. Some clones in this sample may be carry-over from other donors' samples.

This clonotype was observed at least ten times. This chain connects TRBV7-2 to TRBJ2-5, with 11 positions matching TRBD1. CDR3 length equals 17 residues. Losses at the gene ends were 2 bases for V and 4 bases for J; bases not matched to a gene: 9. CDR1 is SGHTA and CDR2 is FQGNSA in the germline V gene. As DNA, the CDR3 is TGTGCCAGCAGCTTAAGCCTTGGACAGGGGGCCTCAGAGACCCAGTACTTC. It translates to CASSLSLGQGASETQYF.

This clonotype has just a few counts. V is TRBV28 and J is TRBJ2-1; possible D gene TRBD1, 6 bases. V gave up 8 bases and J gave up 4 bases, with 12 bases separating them. Germline V gene lookup returns CDR1 MDHEN and CDR2 SYDVKM. This CDR3 comprises 13 residues. The CDR3 DNA is TGTGCCAGCTCCATGGACAGTTACAATGAGCAGTTCTTC. It specifies CASSMDSYNEQFF. Full variable domain (rest looked up from reference TRBV28 and TRBJ2-1): DVKVTQSSRYLVKRTGEKVFLECVQDMDHENMFWYRQDPGLGLRLIYFSYDVKMKEKGDIPEGYSVSREKKERFSLILESASTNQTSMYLCASSMDSYNEQFFGPGTRLTVL.

This clonotype was detected many times. The genes are TRBV5-1 and TRBJ2-7, with 10 bases fitting TRBD2. The CDR3 loop spans 15 amino acids. Germline V gene data show CDR1 as SGHRS and CDR2 as YFSETQ. The V and J ends lost 4 bases and 5 bases, in that order; junction bases with no gene match: 9. CDR3 sequence (DNA): TGCGCCAGCAGCCCGCCGGGACTAGCGAGGCACGAGCAGTACTTC. This sequence encodes CASSPPGLARHEQYF.

This clonotype was observed many times. This rearrangement joins TRBV3-1 to TRBJ2-7, with 7 nucleotides matching TRBD1. Germline V gene lookup returns CDR1 LGHDT and CDR2 YNNKEL (reference sequence). V was pared by 1 base and J by 1 base, with 7 bases of the junction left unmatched. This CDR3 has 16 amino acids. The CDR3 loop reads CASSQADGQVSYEQYF. The CDR3 DNA reads as TGTGCCAGCAGCCAAGCTGATGGACAGGTATCCTACGAGCAGTACTTC.

This clonotype showed up many times. The chain employs TRBV4-2 and TRBJ1-1; perhaps TRBD1 as D (5 bases). The germline gives CDR1 LGHNA, CDR2 YNFKEQ. V dropped 0 bases and J dropped 3 bases, with 23 bases sitting between them. This CDR3 is built from 19 residues. CDR3 nucleotide sequence: TGTGCCAGCAGCCAAGAATCTCTGTCGTGGGGGTCCGAGGACACTGAAGCTTTCTTT. Its translation is CASSQESLSWGSEDTEAFF.

This sequence joins TRBV7-3 and TRBJ2-1; 11 bases are a match to TRBD2. The CDR3 is 16 residues long. V shed 1 base, J shed 7 bases, and the junction held 6 bases outside the gene matches. Germline CDR1 reads SGHTA; CDR2 reads FQGTGA. CDR3 protein: CASSLITSGGWNEQFF. The CDR3 DNA follows: TGTGCCAGCAGCTTAATCACTAGCGGGGGTTGGAATGAGCAGTTCTTC.

There are many counts of this clonotype. The DNA for the CDR3 is TGCGCCAGCGCGAGGGACAGGGGAACGTCCTATGGCTACACCTTC. This gives the protein CASARDRGTSYGYTF. This chain uses TRBV5-1 with TRBJ1-2; the match to TRBD1 covers 10 bases. The length of the CDR3 is 15 residues. CDR1 and CDR2 from the germline V gene are SGHRS and YFSETQ. J was trimmed by 4 bases and V by 7 bases; bases with no gene match: 10.

This clonotype has at least ten counts. The rearrangement uses TRBV10-3 and TRBJ1-3; tentatively, D is TRBD1 (6 bases). This CDR3 region has 18 residues. Trimming cost V 6 bases and J 0 bases, with 21 bases left between them. Germline CDR1 is ENHRY and CDR2 is SYGVKD. CDR3 sequence: CAIRAFKVQGHSGNTIYF. The DNA for the CDR3 is TGTGCCATCAGGGCCTTTAAAGTACAGGGCCACTCTGGAAACACCATATATTTT.

This clonotype has at least ten counts. The chain uses TRBV18 and TRBJ1-2; D call uncertain. CDR1 and CDR2 (germline): KGHSH, LQKENI. V dropped 4 bases and J dropped 4 bases, with 13 bases sitting between them. The CDR3 is 14 amino acids. CDR3 region: CASSQPLKGYGYTF. CDR3 DNA: TGTGCCAGCTCACAGCCTCTGAAGGGCTATGGCTACACCTTC.

This clonotype was recorded at least ten times. This chain links TRBV21-1 with TRBJ2-7. TRBV21-1 is described as a pseudogene. The CDR3 spans 11 residues. The CDR3 coding sequence is TGTGCCAGCTGTAGCTCCTACGAGCAGTACTTC. Encoded protein: CASCSSYEQYF.

This clonotype is medium-sized (0.01 to 0.1%) by share. This chain links TRBV20-1 with TRBJ1-1; D gene unclear. This CDR3 contains 12 residues. The V gene lost 6 bases and the J gene lost 1 base, with 9 bases spanning the gap. Germline CDR1 DFQATT, CDR2 SNEGSKA (reference sequence). The CDR3 sequence is CSAPTGNTEAFF. CDR3 nucleotides: TGCAGTGCCCCGACGGGGAACACTGAAGCTTTCTTT.

This clonotype was observed many times. The chain combines TRBV7-9 with TRBJ2-1, with 10 bases identical to TRBD2. CDR3 length: 14 amino acids. J lost 4 bases, V lost 6 bases, and 3 bases had no gene match. The germline V gene encodes CDR1 SEHNR and CDR2 FQNEAQ (reference sequence). CDR3 region: CASSGTSEYNEQFF. The CDR3, as DNA: TGTGCCAGCAGTGGGACTAGCGAGTACAATGAGCAGTTCTTC. Full variable domain (remainder filled in from reference TRBV7-9 and TRBJ2-1): DTGVSQNPRHKITKRGQNVTFRCDPISEHNRLYWYRQTLGQGPEFLTYFQNEAQLEKSRLLSDRFSAERPKGSFSTLEIQRTEQGDSAMYLCASSGTSEYNEQFFGPGTRLTVL.

This clonotype was found many times. The CDR3 DNA sequence: TGTGCCAGCAGCCCCGAATCTCCGGGGTACTCCGACTACTCTGGGGCCAACGTCCTGACTTTC. This gives the protein CASSPESPGYSDYSGANVLTF. V usage is TRBV3-1 and J usage is TRBJ2-6; D is perhaps TRBD2 (5 bases). V was shortened by 4 bases and J by 0 bases, with 25 bases between the two germline ends. Germline V lookup: CDR1 LGHDT, CDR2 YNNKEL (reference sequence). This CDR3 spans 21 amino acids.

This clonotype was seen ten or more times. The chain uses TRBV29-1 and TRBJ1-2; D unclear. From germline, CDR1 is SQVTM and CDR2 ANQGSEA. This CDR3 spans 11 amino acids. Trimming took 4 bases from V and 3 from J, leaving 6 bases between them. DNA for the CDR3: TGCAGCGTTGCACTGGACTATGGCTACACCTTC. This translates into CSVALDYGYTF.

This clonotype was observed a few times. The rearrangement links TRBV6-5 to TRBJ1-4; D is unclear. The germline V and J ends were trimmed by 5 bases and 15 bases, with 19 bases remaining between them. CDR3 size: 13 residues. Per germline, CDR1 MNHEY and CDR2 SVGAGI. DNA for the CDR3: TGTGCCAGCAGTAACCCAGGATCTGGATCGTTGTTTTTT. Amino acids: CASSNPGSGSLFF.

This clonotype was recorded at least ten times. The chain is built from TRBV6-5 and TRBJ2-5; 8 bases are shared with TRBD2. CDR3 length: 17 amino acids. The trim removed 4 bases at V and 3 bases at J, leaving 13 bases unmatched. Germline V CDR1 and CDR2: MNHEY, SVGAGI. As DNA, the CDR3 is TGTGCCAGCAGTTCACGACTAGCGTCGTCCCACGAAGAGACCCAGTACTTC. Amino acid sequence: CASSSRLASSHEETQYF.

V usage is TRBV12-3 or TRBV12-4 and J usage is TRBJ2-3, with D uncertain. Trimming removed 5 bases from V and 0 bases from J, with 39 bases in between. The CDR3 totals 24 residues. The CDR3 nucleotides read TGTGCCAGCAGTCCCGCTGTACTTCCTCTCGCCCCTTCCCGTTTTTACCGGAGCACAGATACGCAGTATTTT. It yields the protein CASSPAVLPLAPSRFYRSTDTQYF.

V usage is TRBV19 and J usage is TRBJ1-2; possible D gene TRBD1, 6 bases. The V gene lost 6 bases and the J gene lost 4 bases, with 12 bases spanning the gap. The CDR3 spans 13 residues. Germline V lookup: CDR1 LNHDA, CDR2 SQIVND (reference sequence). The CDR3 coding sequence is TGTGCCAGTAGCCCACAGGGATTCTATGGCTACACCTTC. Translated: CASSPQGFYGYTF. The full variable domain, completed using reference TRBV19 and TRBJ1-2, is DGGITQSPKYLFRKEGQNVTLSCEQNLNHDAMYWYRQDPGQGLRLIYYSQIVNDFQKGDIAEGYSVSREKKESFPLTVTSAQKNPTAFYLCASSPQGFYGYTFGSGTRLTVV.

This clonotype appeared a few times. The chain joins TRBV5-1 to TRBJ2-1; D is perhaps TRBD1 (6 bases). CDR3 size: 17 residues. Trimming pared 1 base from V and 2 bases from J, leaving 16 bases between. Germline CDR1 SGHRS, CDR2 YFSETQ. The CDR3, as DNA: TGCGCCAGCAGCTTGCGGTTCGTTGGACAGACCTACAATGAGCAGTTCTTC. This translates into CASSLRFVGQTYNEQFF.

This clonotype was seen repeatedly, ten times or more. The rearrangement links TRBV7-3 to TRBJ2-6; 9 positions agree with TRBD1. The V and J ends lost 5 bases and 2 bases, in that order; junction bases with no gene match: 7. This CDR3 region has 17 residues. CDR1 is SGHTA and CDR2 is FQGTGA in the germline V gene. The CDR3 coding sequence is TGTGCCAGCAGCAACACAGGGGGCGCTGCTGGGGCCAACGTCCTGACTTTC. Translation gives CASSNTGGAAGANVLTF.